This T cell receptor (beta chain) was found in a study of T-cell memory formation after mild COVID-19 (TCRdb year 2021). Context from the whole study: TCR sequence clusters from the two donors were largely donor specific. In a couple of donors, T-cell clones that expanded and contracted after mild COVID-19 were tracked by sequencing TCRalpha and TCRbeta repertoires over time. The cohort was made up of two young adult volunteers, one female and one male, who were previously healthy. Study-level results and caveats: Clones contracting from day 15 to 85 had balanced CD4/CD8 phenotypes, while a second wave expanding from day 15 to 37 was biased towards CD4+. The study covered only a couple of mild cases, and larger cohorts including severe cases with pre-infection samples were considered necessary. Some responding clones were found in pre-infection memory, which suggests that pre-existing cross-reactive memory T cells took part in the SARS-CoV-2 response. Contracting CD4+ clones appeared mostly in the CM and EM memory subsets, whereas CD8+ clones were enriched in EMRA. The second-wave clones that peaked on day 37 were not confirmed to be SARS-CoV-2 specific.

Ficoll-Paque density gradient centrifugation was used to isolate PBMCs. This clonotype turned up a few times. This clone's antigen is unknown. Base quality data are lacking; no much larger clone is found one base away. The run used an Illumina NovaSeq 6000. Using 5'RACE with constant-segment primers, TCRalpha and TCRbeta cDNA libraries were constructed, with sample barcodes and unique molecular identifiers added in the process. RNA was extracted from every sample with Trizol reagent. Libraries were amplified in two PCR steps, with a second sample barcode and Illumina TruSeq adapters added in the second step. Sequencing of libraries was performed on an Illumina NovaSeq with 2 x 150 bp paired-end reads. The authors' analysis ran thus. Reads were demultiplexed and collapsed into UMI-guided consensus sequences with migec v1.2.7. With mixcr v2.1.11, UMI consensuses were aligned to TRA and TRB V and J templates and assembled into clonotypes. Expanded or contracted clonotypes were those called significant by both edgeR and NoisET, with noise models trained on biological replicates. For edgeR calls, the thresholds were a false discovery rate-adjusted p below 0.01 and a log2 fold-change of 1. As an exploratory analysis of dynamics, max-normalized trajectories of the 1000 most abundant clonotypes were examined by PCA with hierarchical clustering. Separately sequenced CD4+ and CD8+ repertoires were used to assign the CD4 or CD8 phenotype of responding clones. TCRdb reworked the public reads: Q25 trimming with fastp, MiXCR clone assembly, productive beta chains retained. Every CDR3 protein is listed once, alongside the most common genes and DNA of its rows. TCRdb's processing, not the authors', yielded these V and J calls. The table for this sample lists hundreds of thousands of distinct CDR3 sequences; approximately 13% of them were counted only once. The ten largest clones take up approximately 21% of the sample.

From its cysteine to its phenylalanine, the CDR3 spans 16 amino acids. Kept here is only the CDR3 DNA, which spans 48 bases and is read in frame from base 1. Based on the germline V gene (reference sequence), the CDR1 and CDR2 sequences are SEHNR and FQNEAQ. Deletion took 0 bases off V and 5 bases off J, with a span of 14 bases between the germline ends. The rearrangement joined TRBV7-9 to TRBJ2-1; perhaps TRBD2 is the D gene, with 5 bases matching. The TCR comes from a man aged 18 to 30 who had mild COVID-19 (a few samples of this study predate the infection). The sample titles of this study are shuffled in the database, so cell type and time point are left out; the donor was told from shared clones. The sample was PBMCs or a T cell subset sorted from them (not recorded which). DNA sequence: TGTGCCAGCAGCTTAGCGATCCGGGGATGGGACAATGAGCAGTTCTTC. Its protein product is CASSLAIRGWDNEQFF.